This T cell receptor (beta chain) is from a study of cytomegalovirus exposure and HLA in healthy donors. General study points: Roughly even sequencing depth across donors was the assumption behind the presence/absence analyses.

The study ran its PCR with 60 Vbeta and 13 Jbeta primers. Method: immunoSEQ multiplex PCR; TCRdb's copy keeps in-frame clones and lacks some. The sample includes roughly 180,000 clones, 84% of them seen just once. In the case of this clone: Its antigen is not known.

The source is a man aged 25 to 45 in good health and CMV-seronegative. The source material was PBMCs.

CDR3 amino acids: CASSGFELGRGFHYGYTF. CDR3 bases: TGTGCCAGCAGTGGGTTCGAGTTGGGGAGGGGCTTCCACTATGGCTACACCTTC. This rearrangement joins TRBV6-1 to TRBJ1-2, with D possibly being TRBD1 (5 bases). Per germline, CDR1 MNHNS and CDR2 SASEGT. Trimming took off 4 bases at V and 3 bases at J, with 24 bases between the two ends. CDR3 length: 18 amino acids.